The 15 T cell receptor beta chains listed next were all sequenced from one sample in a study of Ad26.COV2.S vaccination and SARS-CoV-2 variants. Only in-frame clones appear in the TCRdb table, and some are missing; sequencing was by immunoSEQ multiplex PCR. The repertoire includes hundreds of thousands of clones, about 87% of them detected once, and roughly 3.5% sits in the top ten. Treatment here: around 19 received Ad26.COV2.S at low or high dose, single or two shots; 5 received placebo; per-sample allocation not given. Material that was analyzed had been drawn on day 63 after the first vaccine or placebo injection. Sequenced here: peripheral blood, sampled in a trial of Ad26.COV2.S vaccine versus placebo. These receptors were taken from a person between 18 and 59 years old who received the Ad26.COV2.S COVID-19 vaccine or a placebo.

The rearrangement joins TRBV13 to TRBJ2-7; 7 nucleotides line up with TRBD2. V gave up 4 bases and J gave up 2 bases; unmatched junction bases: 11. The CDR3 is made up of 16 amino acids. Germline values: CDR1 PRHDT, CDR2 FYEKMQ (reference sequence). The CDR3: CASSSQTTSAPYEQYF. CDR3 DNA: TGTGCCAGCAGCTCCCAAACCACTAGCGCACCCTACGAGCAGTACTTC. Looking up the rest from reference TRBV13 and TRBJ2-7 gives the full variable domain: AAGVIQSPRHLIKEKRETATLKCYPIPRHDTVYWYQQGPGQDPQFLISFYEKMQSDKGSIPDRFSAQQFSDYHSELNMSSLELGDSALYFCASSSQTTSAPYEQYFGPGTRLTVT.

The V gene is TRBV6-2 or TRBV6-3, the J gene TRBJ2-5, with 8 bases that match TRBD1. J gave up 5 bases and V 6 bases, and 14 bases lay outside the gene matches. The CDR3 is made up of 16 amino acids. Germline assignment: CDR1 MNHEY and CDR2 SVGEGT. This CDR3 is CASSKPQGGLGETQYF. The CDR3 DNA sequence: TGTGCCAGCAGCAAACCACAGGGGGGCCTTGGGGAGACCCAGTACTTC.

The chain joins TRBV30 to TRBJ1-3, with D uncertain. The CDR3 totals 15 residues. CDR1 is GTSNPN and CDR2 is SVGIG in the germline V gene (reference sequence). V was shortened by 0 bases and J by 0 bases, with 9 bases between the two germline ends. The DNA for the CDR3 is TGTGCCTGGAGTGTAATGAGGAGCTCTGGAAACACCATATATTTT. It specifies CAWSVMRSSGNTIYF.

The V gene is TRBV19, the J gene TRBJ2-1, with 13 bases matching TRBD2. Germline V gives CDR1 LNHDA, CDR2 SQIVND (reference sequence). The CDR3 is 15 amino acids. V shed 6 bases, J shed 2 bases, and the junction held 1 base outside the gene matches. The CDR3 DNA reads as TGTGCCAGTAGCACTAGCGGGAGGGCCTACAATGAGCAGTTCTTC. This sequence encodes CASSTSGRAYNEQFF.

The J gene is TRBJ1-2, the V gene TRBV11-2; the match to TRBD1 covers 7 bases. Germline CDR1 SGHAT, CDR2 FQNNGV. V shed 1 base, J shed 6 bases, and the junction held 8 bases outside the gene matches. The CDR3 length is 15 residues. The CDR3 protein is CASSLGQGRENGYTF. CDR3 in DNA: TGTGCCAGCAGCTTAGGACAGGGCCGGGAAAATGGCTACACCTTC.

Ten or more counts support this clone. V usage is TRBV2 and J usage is TRBJ1-2, with TRBD1 matching 7 bases. Germline CDR1 reads SNHLY; CDR2 reads FYNNEI. The CDR3 has 13 amino acids. Unmatched junction bases numbered 7, after V lost 4 bases and J lost 8 bases. The CDR3 DNA follows: TGTGCCAGCAGTGCCCCCGACAGGGAAGGCTACACCTTC. As protein: CASSAPDREGYTF.

This chain uses TRBV15 with TRBJ1-6; D uncertain. This CDR3 comprises 13 residues. The germline V gene encodes CDR1 LNHNV and CDR2 YYDKDF (reference sequence). Trimming cost V 7 bases and J 8 bases, with 12 bases left between them. The CDR3: CATNLGPYSPLHF. The DNA of the CDR3 is TGTGCCACCAACCTGGGTCCCTATTCACCCCTCCACTTT. Combining the CDR3 with reference TRBV15 and TRBJ1-6 gives the whole variable domain DAMVIQNPRYQVTQFGKPVTLSCSQTLNHNVMYWYQQKSSQAPKLLFHYYDKDFNNEADTPDNFQSRRPNTSFCFLDIRSPGLGDTAMYLCATNLGPYSPLHFGNGTRLTVT.

The chain has TRBV30 and TRBJ1-1, with D uncertain. Germline CDR1 is GTSNPN and CDR2 is SVGIG (reference sequence). This CDR3 region has 12 residues. The ends were cut back, 7 bases at V and 5 bases at J, with 14 bases in the middle. The CDR3 here is CASQARETEAFF. As DNA, the CDR3 is TGTGCCTCGCAGGCCCGGGAGACTGAAGCTTTCTTT.

The chain uses TRBV5-1 and TRBJ2-1; 8 nucleotides agree with TRBD2. Germline lookup yields CDR1 SGHRS and CDR2 YFSETQ. The CDR3 has 16 amino acids. V lost 2 bases to trimming and J lost 0 bases; unmatched junction nucleotides: 4. The CDR3 protein is CASSLLLAASYNEQFF. The CDR3 region has the DNA TGCGCCAGCAGCTTACTACTAGCGGCCTCCTACAATGAGCAGTTCTTC.

This chain uses TRBV4-1 with TRBJ2-1; D call uncertain. Germline loops: CDR1 MGHRA, CDR2 YSYEKL. V was shortened by 4 bases and J by 7 bases, with 11 bases between the two germline ends. CDR3 size: 13 residues. The CDR3 loop is CASSPYDANEQFF. Written as DNA, the CDR3 is TGCGCCAGCAGCCCGTATGATGCTAATGAGCAGTTCTTC.

This sequence joins TRBV6-2 or TRBV6-3 and TRBJ1-2; TRBD1 is a possible D gene (6 bases). Germline CDR1 MNHEY, CDR2 SVGEGT. V was pared by 6 bases and J by 4 bases, with 12 bases between. The CDR3 runs to 13 residues. The CDR3 loop reads CASSPRTAYGYTF. For the CDR3, the DNA is TGTGCCAGCAGCCCGAGGACAGCCTATGGCTACACCTTC.

The chain employs TRBV7-3 and TRBJ2-7; D unclear. Germline V lookup: CDR1 SGHTA, CDR2 FQGTGA. CDR3 length: 13 amino acids. Trimming stripped 10 bases from V and 4 bases from J, with 17 bases between. The CDR3 reads CANPASRKYEQYF. The DNA for the CDR3 is TGTGCCAACCCAGCTTCCCGCAAATACGAGCAGTACTTC.

This rearrangement joins TRBV7-2 to TRBJ1-4; TRBD1 aligns across 7 bases. The CDR3 has 16 amino acids. With V trimmed by 5 bases and J by 8 bases, 14 bases remained unmatched. Germline V gene lookup returns CDR1 SGHTA and CDR2 FQGNSA. CDR3 bases: TGTGCCAGCAGCGCCACCTTTGGAGGGGGCGGGGAAAAACTGTTTTTT. Residues: CASSATFGGGGEKLFF.

The gene calls are TRBV10-3 and TRBJ1-1; maybe TRBD1 (5 bases). This CDR3 spans 15 amino acids. V gave up 3 bases and J gave up 2 bases, with 13 bases separating them. Germline V lookup: CDR1 ENHRY, CDR2 SYGVKD. As DNA, the CDR3 is TGTGCCATCAGTGAAAAAGACAGTACCAACACTGAAGCTTTCTTT. It encodes CAISEKDSTNTEAFF.

Only one count was recorded for this clone. This rearrangement joins TRBV29-1 to TRBJ1-1, with 9 bases fitting TRBD1. V lost 7 bases and J lost 4; bases outside the gene matches: 4. Germline assignment: CDR1 SQVTM and CDR2 ANQGSEA. CDR3 length equals 12 residues. Written as DNA, the CDR3 is TGCAGCGCTGAGGACAGGGGCACTGAAGCTTTCTTT. Its translation: CSAEDRGTEAFF.